The TCR beta chain under discussion was sequenced for a study of control samples from healthy donors and cancer patients. Germline CDR1 and CDR2: MNHEY and SMNVEV (reference sequence). Trimming at V came to 3 bases and at J to 8 bases, leaving 3 bases not matched to a gene. This CDR3 has 12 residues. Generated by immunoSEQ multiplex PCR, the TCRdb table keeps only in-frame clones and is missing some. This table has fewer than 90,000 clones, 85% to 95% appearing once. This TCR came from a woman aged 40 to 49 in good health. The rearrangement links TRBV27 to TRBJ1-2; 7 bases line up with TRBD1. The specimen sequenced was blood. The CDR3 here is CASSFPGQGYTF. The CDR3 nucleotides read TGTGCCAGCAGTTTCCCGGGACAGGGCTACACCTTC.